A selection of T cell receptor beta chains follows, all from one sample in a study of cytomegalovirus exposure and HLA in healthy donors. The method was immunoSEQ multiplex PCR; TCRdb's version includes in-frame clones alone and lacks a portion of them. The data show under 95,000 clones, with approximately 80% seen just once and around 5% held by the top ten. Sequenced input: PBMCs. Receptor source: a man aged 25 to 45 in good health and CMV-seropositive. The CDR3 runs from the conserved cysteine through the conserved F or W. A D gene is named only where the DNA matches it firmly. Rows give clone size only sometimes, using once, few, many, or a class for an expanded clone.

v_call	j_call	d_call	clone_size	cdr3_nt	cdr3_aa
TRBV28	TRBJ2-1	TRBD1	once	TGTGCCAGCAGACCGACAGGGGAAGGTGAGCAGTTCTTC	CASRPTGEGEQFF
TRBV25-1	TRBJ2-3	-	-	TGTGCCAGCAGTAAGTGGGAGGAAGATACGCAGTATTTT	CASSKWEEDTQYF
TRBV7-2	TRBJ2-2	TRBD2	-	TGTGCCAGCAGCCAGAGGCGGGGGGGAGCCGGGGAGCTGTTTTTT	CASSQRRGGAGELFF
TRBV6-1	TRBJ1-1	-	few	TGTGCCAGCAGTGAAGGAGCAGGGTATGCGGCTGAAGCTTTCTTT	CASSEGAGYAAEAFF
TRBV6-6	TRBJ2-3	-	-	TGTGCCAGCAGCATTACCGGGGCAGATACGCAGTATTTT	CASSITGADTQYF
TRBV28	TRBJ2-4	TRBD1	-	TGTGCCAGCCTTTCTTGGGACAGGGGGCGTAACGGAAACATTCAGTACTTC	CASLSWDRGRNGNIQYF
TRBV27	TRBJ2-1	TRBD2	-	TGTGCCAGCAGTCTTGGGACTAGCGGGAGAAATGAGCAGTTCTTC	CASSLGTSGRNEQFF
TRBV5-1	TRBJ2-1	TRBD2	once	TGCGCCAGCAGGAACACCGGGACTAGCGCGTACAATGAGCAGTTCTTC	CASRNTGTSAYNEQFF
TRBV6-6	TRBJ1-3	-	-	TGTGCGTCCACTGGAAACACCATATATTTT	CASTGNTIYF
TRBV27	TRBJ2-1	-	-	TGTGCCAGCAGGCCCGGGACACCGTGGCAGGAGCAGTTCTTC	CASRPGTPWQEQFF
TRBV7-9	TRBJ1-2	TRBD1	-	TGTGCCAGCAGCCCGACCGGGACAGGGACTATCTTATATGGCTACACCTTC	CASSPTGTGTILYGYTF
TRBV27	TRBJ2-7	TRBD1	-	TGTGCCAGCAGTTCGAGACAGGGTCTCAACGAGCAGTACTTC	CASSSRQGLNEQYF
TRBV9	TRBJ2-4	TRBD1	-	TGTGCCAGCAGCGCGACAGGGTATAGGGAAAACATTCAGTACTTC	CASSATGYRENIQYF